Shown below are 17 T cell receptor beta chains from a single sample sequenced in a study of PD-L1 blockade in urothelial cancer. Time point reported: pretreatment peripheral blood. Profiling relied on immunoSEQ multiplex PCR, and the TCRdb table lists in-frame clones only, not all of them. The data hold 90,000 or so clones, with about 89% observed a single time. The sequenced sample was PBMCs, obtained around atezolizumab (anti-PD-L1) treatment. The receptors come from a woman aged 80 or over with urothelial cancer.

This chain links TRBV18 with TRBJ2-3; 14 positions match TRBD2. Trimming took 3 bases from V and 0 from J; bases not matched to a gene: 2. The CDR3 covers 17 residues. Germline V gene data show CDR1 as KGHSH and CDR2 as LQKENI. The CDR3 here is CASSPGLAGASTDTQYF. Here the CDR3 DNA reads TGTGCCAGCTCACCGGGACTAGCGGGAGCAAGCACAGATACGCAGTATTTT. Using reference TRBV18 and TRBJ2-3 for the parts outside the CDR3, the full variable domain is NAGVMQNPRHLVRRRGQEARLRCSPMKGHSHVYWYRQLPEEGLKFMVYLQKENIIDESGMPKERFSAEFPKEGPSILRIQQVVRGDSAAYFCASSPGLAGASTDTQYFGPGTRLTVL.

The chain carries TRBV10-1 and TRBJ1-1; a possible D gene is TRBD1 (6 bases). Trimming cost V 7 bases and J 5 bases, with 14 bases left between them. Germline V gene data show CDR1 as WNHNN and CDR2 as SYGVQD (reference sequence). The CDR3 is made up of 13 amino acids. The DNA of the CDR3 is TGCGCCAGCACCGGACAGTTGGGGACTGAAGCTTTCTTT. Translated: CASTGQLGTEAFF.

This chain links TRBV5-1 with TRBJ2-7, with D maybe TRBD1 (5 bases). The germline CDR1 and CDR2 sequences are SGHRS and YFSETQ. CDR3 length: 14 amino acids. Trimming shortened V by 4 bases and J by 5 bases, and 16 bases separated the two germline ends. The chain's CDR3 is CASSPERQGDEQYF. In nucleotides, the CDR3 is TGCGCCAGCAGCCCTGAAAGACAAGGGGACGAGCAGTACTTC.

This clone has a single count. CDR3 amino acids: CASSPGQGSYNEQFF. CDR3 bases: TGTGCCAGCTCTCCCGGACAGGGCTCCTACAATGAGCAGTTCTTC. The rearrangement uses TRBV18 and TRBJ2-1; 8 bases fit TRBD1. Losses at the gene ends were 6 bases for V and 0 bases for J; bases not matched to a gene: 4. Germline assignment: CDR1 KGHSH and CDR2 LQKENI. The CDR3 loop spans 15 amino acids.

The chain has TRBV11-2 and TRBJ2-3, with 16 bases aligning to TRBD2. The CDR3 totals 17 residues. The germline gives CDR1 SGHAT, CDR2 FQNNGV. J lost 5 bases, V lost 6 bases, and 8 bases had no gene match. The CDR3 region has the DNA TGTGCCAGCAGGCGCGGGACTAGCGGGAGGGCTATAGATACGCAGTATTTT. Its translation is CASRRGTSGRAIDTQYF. Drawing the rest from reference TRBV11-2 and TRBJ2-3, the complete variable domain is EAGVAQSPRYKIIEKRQSVAFWCNPISGHATLYWYQQILGQGPKLLIQFQNNGVVDDSQLPKDRFSAERLKGVDSTLKIQPAKLEDSAVYLCASRRGTSGRAIDTQYFGPGTRLTVL.

This clone has a handful of counts. The chain has TRBV15 and TRBJ2-1, with 9 bases matching TRBD1. The CDR3 extends over 15 amino acids. Germline loops: CDR1 LNHNV, CDR2 YYDKDF (reference sequence). Germline trimming cut 3 bases from V and 7 bases from J; bases unmatched to any gene: 7. CDR3 nucleotides: TGTGCCACCAGCAGTGGGGACAGGGCTAGAAATGAGCAGTTCTTC. Its translation is CATSSGDRARNEQFF. Complete variable domain (other parts from reference TRBV15 and TRBJ2-1): DAMVIQNPRYQVTQFGKPVTLSCSQTLNHNVMYWYQQKSSQAPKLLFHYYDKDFNNEADTPDNFQSRRPNTSFCFLDIRSPGLGDTAMYLCATSSGDRARNEQFFGPGTRLTVL.

The chain is built from TRBV6-1 and TRBJ2-5; 8 bases map to TRBD1. Trimming removed 6 bases from V and 3 bases from J; junction bases left unmatched: 12. The CDR3 sequence is 16 residues long. From germline, CDR1 is MNHNS and CDR2 SASEGT. The CDR3 DNA reads TGTGCCAGCAGGGAATACCCTCAGGACAGGGAAGAGACCCAGTACTTC. Its protein is CASREYPQDREETQYF.

The CDR3 spells CAWSLFISEAFF. The CDR3 nucleotides are TGTGCCTGGAGTTTATTTATCTCTGAAGCTTTCTTT. The genes are TRBV30 and TRBJ1-1; no firm D call. With 2 bases removed from V and 6 bases from J, the gap between germline ends came to 10 bases. Germline V lookup: CDR1 GTSNPN, CDR2 SVGIG (reference sequence). This CDR3 has 12 residues. The variable domain in full, with the rest retrieved from reference TRBV30 and TRBJ1-1, is SQTIHQWPATLVQPVGSPLSLECTVEGTSNPNLYWYRQAAGRGLQLLFYSVGIGQISSEVPQNLSASRPQDRQFILSSKKLLLSDSGFYLCAWSLFISEAFFGQGTRLTVV.

This clone has just one count. The CDR3 reads CASSITGRQETQYF. The CDR3 coding sequence is TGTGCCAGCAGCATAACAGGGCGCCAAGAGACCCAGTACTTC. V gene TRBV11-3 combines with J gene TRBJ2-5; tentative D call: TRBD1 (6 bases). This CDR3 spans 14 amino acids. The V end lost 5 bases, the J end lost 1 base, and 11 bases lay between the germline ends. Germline V gene sequence: CDR1 SGHNT, CDR2 YENEEA.

In this sample, this clone turned up a few times. The genes are TRBV5-6 and TRBJ1-2; a possible D gene is TRBD1 (5 bases). Germline V CDR1 and CDR2: SGHDT, YYEEEE. Trimming left V 5 bases short and J 0 bases short, with 11 bases between. The CDR3 is 14 residues long. CDR3 DNA: TGTGCCAGCAGTTACGGGGGAGCTAACTATGGCTACACCTTC. It is translated as CASSYGGANYGYTF.

The gene calls are TRBV28 and TRBJ2-3, with D possibly TRBD1 on 6 matching bases. V gave up 5 bases and J gave up 4 bases, with 10 bases separating them. The CDR3 contains 13 residues. From germline, CDR1 is MDHEN and CDR2 SYDVKM. The chain's CDR3 is CASSPPGADTQYF. CDR3 coding DNA: TGTGCCAGCAGTCCGCCAGGGGCAGATACGCAGTATTTT.

With respect to this clone: The junction shows a germline mismatch at one end, possibly a read error. V gene TRBV19 combines with J gene TRBJ2-4, with D maybe TRBD1 (7 bases). The CDR3 loop spans 12 amino acids. CDR1 LNHDA and CDR2 SQIVND come from the germline V gene (reference sequence). As DNA, the CDR3 is TGTGCCAGTAGTATAGTGGCAGGGGGGCTACTATTC. Translation: CASSIVAGGLLF.

This sequence joins TRBV6-5 and TRBJ2-1; perhaps TRBD2 as D (6 bases). Between the trimmed V and J ends, which lost 2 bases and 6 bases, there was a span of 14 bases. The CDR3 has 15 amino acids. Germline V gene lookup returns CDR1 MNHEY and CDR2 SVGAGI. The CDR3 spells CASSYRPLASNEQFF. Here the CDR3 DNA reads TGTGCCAGCAGTTACCGGCCCCTAGCGAGCAATGAGCAGTTCTTC.

V usage is TRBV28 and J usage is TRBJ2-5, with 8 bases identical to TRBD2. Unmatched junction bases numbered 12, after V lost 8 bases and J lost 1 base. There are 16 residues in the CDR3. CDR1 MDHEN and CDR2 SYDVKM come from the germline V gene. CDR3 region: CASGRGVAGSQETQYF. The CDR3 DNA follows: TGTGCCAGCGGTAGGGGAGTAGCGGGGTCCCAAGAGACCCAGTACTTC.

The V call is TRBV19, the J call TRBJ2-5, with a possible D match to TRBD1 (5 bases). CDR1 is LNHDA, CDR2 SQIVND, per germline (reference sequence). The V gene lost 4 bases and the J gene lost 5 bases, with 8 bases spanning the gap. CDR3 length: 12 amino acids. The CDR3 reads CASSNRWETQYF. CDR3 nucleotide sequence: TGTGCCAGTAGTAACAGGTGGGAGACCCAGTACTTC.

V usage is TRBV28 and J usage is TRBJ2-2; 7 nucleotides agree with TRBD2. The V and J ends lost 7 bases and 5 bases, in that order; junction bases with no gene match: 7. Germline V CDR1 and CDR2: MDHEN, SYDVKM. This CDR3 spans 14 amino acids. The CDR3 DNA follows: TGTGCCAGCAAATTGGCGGGGGAGACCGGGGAGCTGTTTTTT. Translating gives CASKLAGETGELFF.

The chain has TRBV5-4 and TRBJ1-1; the D is unclear. Germline assignment: CDR1 SGHNT and CDR2 YYREEE (reference sequence). Trimming stripped 1 base from V and 1 base from J, with 5 bases between. The CDR3 has 13 residues. DNA of the CDR3: TGTGCCAGCAGCTTGCCAGGGAACACTGAAGCTTTCTTT. Protein product: CASSLPGNTEAFF. Variable domain in full (rest from reference TRBV5-4 and TRBJ1-1): ETGVTQSPTHLIKTRGQQVTLRCSSQSGHNTVSWYQQALGQGPQFIFQYYREEENGRGNFPPRFSGLQFPNYSSELNVNALELDDSALYLCASSLPGNTEAFFGQGTRLTVV.